The 22 T cell receptor beta chains below were found in one sample sequenced in a study of CD8+ T cells in alopecia areata. After isolation, RNA underwent reverse transcription to generate cDNA as the sequencing template. Produced via immunoSEQ multiplex PCR; TCRdb's table is partial and in-frame only. The data hold about 94,000 clones, with about 71% observed a single time. Specified treatment: oral pan-JAK inhibitor, 5-10 mg twice daily. This specimen was CD8+ T cells sorted from blood, taken at week 44, from a patient treated with tofacitinib. The receptors shown here come from a human donor with alopecia areata.

The chain uses TRBV29-1 and TRBJ2-1, with no clear D. Germline lookup yields CDR1 SQVTM and CDR2 ANQGSEA. V was pared by 6 bases and J by 5 bases, with 8 bases between. The CDR3 length is 11 residues. The CDR3, as DNA: TGCAGCGTCCCGCACAACAATGAGCAGTTCTTC. Amino acid sequence: CSVPHNNEQFF.

This clone has a handful of counts. This chain links TRBV7-2 with TRBJ1-1; D is ambiguous. V lost 8 bases and J 4 bases, leaving 14 bases between the germline ends. The CDR3 has 13 amino acids. CDR1 is SGHTA and CDR2 is FQGNSA in the germline V gene. The CDR3 sequence is CASSNGPGTEAFF. The CDR3 DNA reads as TGTGCCAGCTCCAACGGGCCGGGCACTGAAGCTTTCTTT.

The chain combines TRBV5-1 with TRBJ2-1; D is ambiguous. Germline lookup yields CDR1 SGHRS and CDR2 YFSETQ. Trimming took off 6 bases at V and 1 base at J, with 17 bases between the two ends. The CDR3 runs 16 residues. CDR3 sequence (DNA): TGCGCCAGCAACCTCGTCACTTCCGATTCCTACAATGAGCAGTTCTTC. Amino acid sequence: CASNLVTSDSYNEQFF.

The V and J genes are TRBV30 and TRBJ1-1; no reliable D call. The ends were cut back, 0 bases at V and 8 bases at J, with 10 bases in the middle. Germline CDR1 GTSNPN, CDR2 SVGIG (reference sequence). This CDR3 has 12 amino acids. CDR3 sequence: CAWSVSSTEAFF. The CDR3 DNA follows: TGTGCCTGGAGTGTATCTAGTACAGAAGCTTTCTTT.

The chain uses TRBV5-6 and TRBJ1-2; TRBD1 is a possible D gene (6 bases). CDR1 and CDR2 from the germline V gene are SGHDT and YYEEEE. V was clipped by 4 bases and J by 4 bases, with 20 bases between them. CDR3 length equals 16 residues. In nucleotides, the CDR3 is TGTGCCAGCAGCCCACTGGACAGATCTCAGGGCTATGGCTACACCTTC. It specifies CASSPLDRSQGYGYTF.

The rearrangement joins TRBV5-1 to TRBJ2-5; D is undetermined. The CDR3 sequence is 15 residues long. V lost 0 bases and J 5 bases, leaving 14 bases between the germline ends. Germline assignment: CDR1 SGHRS and CDR2 YFSETQ. CDR3 loop: CASSLAGRRVETQYF. In nucleotides, the CDR3 is TGCGCCAGCAGCTTGGCCGGACGTCGGGTGGAGACCCAGTACTTC. Full variable domain (remainder filled in from reference TRBV5-1 and TRBJ2-5): KAGVTQTPRYLIKTRGQQVTLSCSPISGHRSVSWYQQTPGQGLQFLFEYFSETQRNKGNFPGRFSGRQFSNSRSEMNVSTLELGDSALYLCASSLAGRRVETQYFGPGTRLLVL.

The chain combines TRBV19 with TRBJ2-2; D uncertain. V lost 6 bases and J 2 bases, leaving 13 bases between the germline ends. Germline values: CDR1 LNHDA, CDR2 SQIVND (reference sequence). This CDR3 region has 15 residues. The CDR3 DNA follows: TGTGCCAGTAGAAGCAGCCATACTAACACCGGGGAGCTGTTTTTT. Its translation is CASRSSHTNTGELFF.

A remark on this clone: Other DNA sequences in the sample encode the same CDR3. The genes are TRBV7-9 and TRBJ2-7, with no clear D. This CDR3 has 11 amino acids. Germline values: CDR1 SEHNR, CDR2 FQNEAQ (reference sequence). V shed 4 bases and J shed 2 bases, with 3 bases lying between them. CDR3 loop: CASSSTYEQYF. The CDR3, as DNA: TGTGCCAGCAGCTCAACCTACGAGCAGTACTTC.

V usage is TRBV5-6 and J usage is TRBJ2-7; D ambiguous. Germline V gene lookup returns CDR1 SGHDT and CDR2 YYEEEE. The CDR3 is made up of 15 amino acids. V gave up 2 bases and J gave up 3 bases, with 15 bases separating them. The CDR3 sequence is CASSFGTAPNYEQYF. CDR3 nucleotides: TGTGCCAGCAGCTTTGGCACAGCACCAAACTACGAGCAGTACTTC.

The chain has TRBV5-6 and TRBJ1-1, with D uncertain. The CDR3 is made up of 12 amino acids. The V end was cut by 2 bases, the J end by 1 base, with 3 bases between. The germline gives CDR1 SGHDT, CDR2 YYEEEE. CDR3 protein: CASSLPNTEAFF. The DNA of the CDR3 is TGTGCCAGCAGCTTACCGAACACTGAAGCTTTCTTT.

The J gene is TRBJ2-3, the V gene TRBV7-6; TRBD1 agrees at 10 bases. Germline V lookup: CDR1 SGHVS, CDR2 FNYEAQ. The CDR3 has 14 residues. J lost 8 bases, V lost 5 bases, and 7 bases had no gene match. Here the CDR3 reads CASSQTGGGGTQYF. Here the CDR3 DNA reads TGTGCCAGCAGCCAGACAGGGGGCGGTGGTACGCAGTATTTT.

The gene calls are TRBV6-1 and TRBJ2-7, with 8 bases that match TRBD1. V lost 7 bases and J lost 9; bases outside the gene matches: 20. The CDR3 spans 16 residues. Germline loops: CDR1 MNHNS, CDR2 SASEGT. CDR3 residues: CASTDRLDRANWGQYF. For the CDR3, the DNA is TGTGCCAGCACTGACCGCTTGGACAGGGCCAACTGGGGGCAGTACTTC.

This clone occurred once. This chain joins TRBV9 and TRBJ1-2, with D tentatively TRBD1 (5 bases). V lost 3 bases and J 3 bases, leaving 15 bases between the germline ends. The CDR3 is 15 residues long. CDR1 is SGDLS and CDR2 is YYNGEE in the germline V gene. The CDR3 here is CASSGPRDFHYGYTF. The CDR3 DNA reads as TGTGCCAGCAGCGGACCCCGGGACTTTCACTATGGCTACACCTTC. The entire variable domain, with the rest obtained from reference TRBV9 and TRBJ1-2, is as follows: DSGVTQTPKHLITATGQRVTLRCSPRSGDLSVYWYQQSLDQGLQFLIQYYNGEERAKGNILERFSAQQFPDLHSELNLSSLELGDSALYFCASSGPRDFHYGYTFGSGTRLTVV.

The gene calls are TRBV27 and TRBJ2-6; 8 bases are a match to TRBD1. The V segment lost 5 bases and the J segment 0 bases; nucleotides outside the gene matches: 9. Germline assignment: CDR1 MNHEY and CDR2 SMNVEV (reference sequence). The CDR3 totals 18 residues. The chain's CDR3 is CASSASGQAYSGANVLTF. The CDR3 DNA follows: TGTGCCAGCAGTGCTTCGGGACAGGCGTACTCTGGGGCCAACGTCCTGACTTTC.

V and J are TRBV6-4 and TRBJ2-3; tentative D call: TRBD1 (5 bases). This CDR3 is 14 amino acids long. Trimming cost V 6 bases and J 2 bases, with 12 bases left between them. Germline lookup yields CDR1 MRHNA and CDR2 SNTAGT. CDR3 sequence: CASRMTELTDTQYF. CDR3 DNA sequence: TGTGCCAGCAGGATGACAGAACTCACAGATACGCAGTATTTT.

The rearrangement uses TRBV19 and TRBJ2-2; TRBD1 is a possible D gene (6 bases). V gave up 5 bases and J gave up 1 base, with 11 bases separating them. The CDR3 loop spans 15 amino acids. The germline gives CDR1 LNHDA, CDR2 SQIVND (reference sequence). Here the CDR3 reads CASSPLQGNTGELFF. DNA of the CDR3: TGTGCCAGTAGTCCTCTACAGGGGAACACCGGGGAGCTGTTTTTT. The full variable domain, with the rest looked up from reference TRBV19 and TRBJ2-2, is DGGITQSPKYLFRKEGQNVTLSCEQNLNHDAMYWYRQDPGQGLRLIYYSQIVNDFQKGDIAEGYSVSREKKESFPLTVTSAQKNPTAFYLCASSPLQGNTGELFFGEGSRLTVL.

The J gene is TRBJ2-1, the V gene TRBV4-3, with D possibly matching TRBD2 (6 bases). CDR3 length equals 15 residues. Deletions cut 0 bases from V and 4 bases from J, with 10 bases between. Germline CDR1 reads LGHNA; CDR2 reads YSLEER. This CDR3 is CASSQDGGKYNEQFF. Here the CDR3 DNA reads TGCGCCAGCAGCCAAGATGGGGGGAAATACAATGAGCAGTTCTTC.

This chain links TRBV5-1 with TRBJ1-1; TRBD1 aligns across 9 bases. The ends lost 3 bases at V and 4 bases at J; junction bases unmatched: 10. The germline CDR1 and CDR2 sequences are SGHRS and YFSETQ. The CDR3 runs 16 residues. The CDR3, as DNA: TGCGCCAGCAGCTGGAGGGGACAGGGAATCGGCACTGAAGCTTTCTTT. This codes for CASSWRGQGIGTEAFF.

The rearrangement links TRBV30 to TRBJ2-2; no firm D call. CDR1 and CDR2 from the germline V gene are GTSNPN and SVGIG (reference sequence). V was pared by 5 bases and J by 7 bases, with 8 bases between. The CDR3 extends over 11 amino acids. Here the CDR3 DNA reads TGTGCCTGGTCTTATCGCGGGGAGCTGTTTTTT. Residues: CAWSYRGELFF.

The chain joins TRBV5-1 to TRBJ2-3; D is perhaps TRBD1 (7 bases). The CDR3 covers 14 residues. Trimming stripped 5 bases from V and 8 bases from J, with 18 bases between. Germline V gene sequence: CDR1 SGHRS, CDR2 YFSETQ. The CDR3 loop is CASSSVRGRGTQYF. CDR3 in DNA: TGCGCCAGCAGTTCTGTAAGGGGGCGGGGTACGCAGTATTTT.

This rearrangement joins TRBV7-9 to TRBJ2-2, with 12 bases that match TRBD2. Germline V CDR1 and CDR2: SEHNR, FQNEAQ (reference sequence). The J segment lost 7 bases and the V segment lost 5 bases, leaving 14 bases of the junction unmatched. The length of the CDR3 is 18 residues. CDR3 residues: CASSTTSGGPHKNGELFF. CDR3 nucleotide sequence: TGTGCCAGCAGCACCACTAGCGGGGGGCCCCATAAGAACGGGGAGCTGTTTTTT.

Only a few counts were recorded for this clone. The chain recombines TRBV19 with TRBJ1-5, with a possible D match to TRBD1 (6 bases). CDR1 is LNHDA and CDR2 is SQIVND in the germline V gene (reference sequence). Trimming stripped 9 bases from V and 0 bases from J, with 15 bases between. This CDR3 is built from 15 residues. The CDR3 sequence: CASRWDTDSNQPQHF. The CDR3 region has the DNA TGTGCCAGCCGTTGGGACACTGATAGCAATCAGCCCCAGCATTTT.